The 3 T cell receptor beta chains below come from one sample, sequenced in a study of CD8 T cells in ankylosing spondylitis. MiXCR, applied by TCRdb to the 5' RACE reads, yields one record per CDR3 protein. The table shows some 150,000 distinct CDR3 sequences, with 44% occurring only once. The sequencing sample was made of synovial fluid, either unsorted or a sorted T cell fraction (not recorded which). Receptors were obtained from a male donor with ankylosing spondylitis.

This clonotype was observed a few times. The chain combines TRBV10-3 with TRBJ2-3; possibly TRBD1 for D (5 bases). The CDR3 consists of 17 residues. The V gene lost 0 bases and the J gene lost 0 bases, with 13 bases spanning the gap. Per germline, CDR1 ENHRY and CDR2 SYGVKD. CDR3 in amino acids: CAISESRTRQSTDTQYF. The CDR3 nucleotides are TGTGCCATCAGTGAGTCCCGGACAAGACAGAGCACAGATACGCAGTATTTT.

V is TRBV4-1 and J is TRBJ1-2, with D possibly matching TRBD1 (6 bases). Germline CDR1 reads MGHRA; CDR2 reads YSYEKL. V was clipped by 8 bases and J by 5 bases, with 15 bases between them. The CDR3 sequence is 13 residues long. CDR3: CASGTGTRYGYTF. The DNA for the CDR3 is TGCGCCAGCGGGACCGGGACAAGGTATGGCTACACCTTC.

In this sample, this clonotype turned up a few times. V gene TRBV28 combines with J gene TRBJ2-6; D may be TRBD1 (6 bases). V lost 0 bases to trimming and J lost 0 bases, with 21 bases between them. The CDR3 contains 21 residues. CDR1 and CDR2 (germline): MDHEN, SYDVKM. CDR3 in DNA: TGTGCCAGCAGTTTATGGAGACCCGGACAGAGCATTCGCTCTGGGGCCAACGTCCTGACTTTC. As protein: CASSLWRPGQSIRSGANVLTF.